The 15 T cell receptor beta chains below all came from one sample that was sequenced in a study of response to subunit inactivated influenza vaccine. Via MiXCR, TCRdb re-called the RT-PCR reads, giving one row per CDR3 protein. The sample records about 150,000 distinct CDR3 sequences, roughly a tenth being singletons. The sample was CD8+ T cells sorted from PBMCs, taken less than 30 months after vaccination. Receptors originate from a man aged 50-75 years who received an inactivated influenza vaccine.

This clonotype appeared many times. In DNA form, the CDR3 reads TGTGCCAGCAGTTTAGGGTGGGGAGTCACTGAAGCTTTCTTT. It codes for CASSLGWGVTEAFF. This rearrangement joins TRBV27 to TRBJ1-1; unclear D gene. Trimming left V 2 bases short and J 4 bases short, with 11 bases between. CDR3 size: 14 residues. Germline V gene sequence: CDR1 MNHEY, CDR2 SMNVEV (reference sequence).

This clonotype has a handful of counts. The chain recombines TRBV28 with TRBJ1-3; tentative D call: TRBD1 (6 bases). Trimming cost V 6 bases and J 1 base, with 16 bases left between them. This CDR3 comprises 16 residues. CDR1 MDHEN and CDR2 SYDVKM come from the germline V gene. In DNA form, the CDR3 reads TGTGCCAGCAGCCCCTGGGGGGGCTCATCTGGAAACACCATATATTTT. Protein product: CASSPWGGSSGNTIYF.

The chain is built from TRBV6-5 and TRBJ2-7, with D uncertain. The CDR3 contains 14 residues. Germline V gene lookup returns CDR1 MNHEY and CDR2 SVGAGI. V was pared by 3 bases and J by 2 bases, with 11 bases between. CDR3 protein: CASSYVGQTYEQYF. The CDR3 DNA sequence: TGTGCCAGCAGTTATGTCGGCCAGACCTACGAGCAGTACTTC.

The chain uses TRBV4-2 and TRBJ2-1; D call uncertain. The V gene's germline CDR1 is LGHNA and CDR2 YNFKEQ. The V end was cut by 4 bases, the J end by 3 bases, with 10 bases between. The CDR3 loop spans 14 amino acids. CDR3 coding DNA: TGTGCCAGCAGCCCTGGGCACCTCTACAATGAGCAGTTCTTC. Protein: CASSPGHLYNEQFF.

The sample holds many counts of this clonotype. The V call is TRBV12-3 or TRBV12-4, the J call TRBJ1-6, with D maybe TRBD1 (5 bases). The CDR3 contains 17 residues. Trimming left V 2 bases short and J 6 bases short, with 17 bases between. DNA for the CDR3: TGTGCCAGCAGTTTATGGGCGGGGGAAGGCGTTAATTCACCCCTCCACTTT. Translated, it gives CASSLWAGEGVNSPLHF.

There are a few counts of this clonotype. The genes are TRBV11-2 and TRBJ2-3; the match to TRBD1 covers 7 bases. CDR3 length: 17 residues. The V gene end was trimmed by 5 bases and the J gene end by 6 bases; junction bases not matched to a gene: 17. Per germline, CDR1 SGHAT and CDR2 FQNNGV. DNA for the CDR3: TGTGCCAGCAGCCTACTGGACAGGTTGCGAGCGGCTGATACGCAGTATTTT. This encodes CASSLLDRLRAADTQYF.

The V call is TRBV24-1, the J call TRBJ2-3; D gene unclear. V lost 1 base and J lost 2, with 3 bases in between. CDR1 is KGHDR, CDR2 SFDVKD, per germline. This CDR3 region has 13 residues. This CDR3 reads CATSDFTTDTQYF. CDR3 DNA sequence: TGTGCCACCAGTGATTTCACCACAGATACGCAGTATTTT.

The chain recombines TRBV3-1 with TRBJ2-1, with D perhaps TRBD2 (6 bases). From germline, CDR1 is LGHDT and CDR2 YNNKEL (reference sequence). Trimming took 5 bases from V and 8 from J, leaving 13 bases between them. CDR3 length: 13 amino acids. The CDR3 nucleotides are TGTGCCAGCAGCAGAATATCGGGGGATGAGCAGTTCTTC. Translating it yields CASSRISGDEQFF.

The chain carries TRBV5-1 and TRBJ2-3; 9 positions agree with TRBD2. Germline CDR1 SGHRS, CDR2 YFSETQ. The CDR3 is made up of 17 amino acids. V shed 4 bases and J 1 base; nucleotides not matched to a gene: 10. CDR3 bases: TGCGCCAGCAGCGGATTCAACGCGGGGGGGGGCACAGATACGCAGTATTTT. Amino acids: CASSGFNAGGGTDTQYF. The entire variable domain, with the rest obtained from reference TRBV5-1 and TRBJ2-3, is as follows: KAGVTQTPRYLIKTRGQQVTLSCSPISGHRSVSWYQQTPGQGLQFLFEYFSETQRNKGNFPGRFSGRQFSNSRSEMNVSTLELGDSALYLCASSGFNAGGGTDTQYFGPGTRLTVL.

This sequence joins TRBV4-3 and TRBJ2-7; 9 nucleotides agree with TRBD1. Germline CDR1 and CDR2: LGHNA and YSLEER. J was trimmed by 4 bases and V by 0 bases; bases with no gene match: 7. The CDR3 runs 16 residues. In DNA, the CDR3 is TGCGCCAGCAGCCAAGATATTGGGACAGGGTGGTACGAGCAGTACTTC. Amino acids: CASSQDIGTGWYEQYF.

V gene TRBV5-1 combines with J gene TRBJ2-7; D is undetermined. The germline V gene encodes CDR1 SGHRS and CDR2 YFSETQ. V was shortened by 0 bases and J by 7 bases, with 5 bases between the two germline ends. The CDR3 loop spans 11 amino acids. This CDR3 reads CASSLDWEQYF. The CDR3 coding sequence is TGCGCCAGCAGCTTGGATTGGGAGCAGTACTTC.

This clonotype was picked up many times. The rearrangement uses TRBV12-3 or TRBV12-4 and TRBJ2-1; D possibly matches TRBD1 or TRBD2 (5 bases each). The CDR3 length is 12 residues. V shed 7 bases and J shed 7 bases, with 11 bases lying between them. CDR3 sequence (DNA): TGTGCCAGCAACAAGTGGGGGAATGAGCAGTTCTTC. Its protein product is CASNKWGNEQFF.

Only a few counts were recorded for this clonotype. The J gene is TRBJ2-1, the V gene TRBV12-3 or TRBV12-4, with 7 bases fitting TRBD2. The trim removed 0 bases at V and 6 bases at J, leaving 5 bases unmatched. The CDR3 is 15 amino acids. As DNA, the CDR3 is TGTGCCAGCAGTTTAGCGGGGGGGAAATTCAATGAGCAGTTCTTC. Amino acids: CASSLAGGKFNEQFF.

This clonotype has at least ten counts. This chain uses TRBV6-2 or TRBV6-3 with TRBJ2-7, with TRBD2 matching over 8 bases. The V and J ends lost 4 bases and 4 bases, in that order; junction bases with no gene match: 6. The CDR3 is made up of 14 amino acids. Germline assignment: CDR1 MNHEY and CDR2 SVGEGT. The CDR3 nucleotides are TGTGCCAGCAGTTTAGCGGGAAGTGTTTACGAGCAGTACTTC. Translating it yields CASSLAGSVYEQYF.

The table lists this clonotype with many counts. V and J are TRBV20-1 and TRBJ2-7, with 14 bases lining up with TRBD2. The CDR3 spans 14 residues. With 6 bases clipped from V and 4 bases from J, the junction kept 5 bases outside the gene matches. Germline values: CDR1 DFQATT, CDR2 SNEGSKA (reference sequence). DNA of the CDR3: TGCAGTGCCCGGGGACTAGCGGGAGAGTACGAGCAGTACTTC. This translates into CSARGLAGEYEQYF.